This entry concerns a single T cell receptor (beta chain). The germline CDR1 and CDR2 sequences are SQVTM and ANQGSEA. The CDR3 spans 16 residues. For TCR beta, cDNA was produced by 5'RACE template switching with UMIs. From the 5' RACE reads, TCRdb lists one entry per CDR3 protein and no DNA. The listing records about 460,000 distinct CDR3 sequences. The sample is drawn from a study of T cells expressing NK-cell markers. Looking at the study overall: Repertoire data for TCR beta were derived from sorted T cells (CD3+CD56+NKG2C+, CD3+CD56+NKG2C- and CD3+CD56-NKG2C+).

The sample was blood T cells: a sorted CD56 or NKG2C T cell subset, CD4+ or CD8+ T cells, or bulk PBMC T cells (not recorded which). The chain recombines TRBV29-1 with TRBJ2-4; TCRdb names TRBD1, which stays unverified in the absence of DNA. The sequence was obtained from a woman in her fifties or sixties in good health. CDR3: CSVDEWDSRIKNIQYF.